This TCR beta chain was found in a study of shared clonotypes between healthy human individuals. This clone has only one observation. The method was immunoSEQ multiplex PCR; TCRdb's version includes in-frame clones alone and lacks a portion of them. The data show some 1.5 million clones, roughly 95% seen once. Germline loops: CDR1 ENHRY, CDR2 SYGVKD. This CDR3 is built from 17 residues. V lost 6 bases to trimming and J lost 3 bases; unmatched junction nucleotides: 8. CD4+ cells were split into CD45RA+ naive and CD45RA-negative memory subsets. The clonotype comes from a man aged 30-40 years in good health. Sequencing was done on a sample of naive CD4+ T cells sorted from blood. Subset of the sample: CD45RA+ positively selected. V is TRBV10-3 and J is TRBJ2-7, with 16 bases identical to TRBD2. In nucleotides, the CDR3 is TGTGCCATCAGAAAGGGACTAGCGGGAGGGGAGAACTACGAGCAGTACTTC. Translation: CAIRKGLAGGENYEQYF.